This T cell receptor (beta chain) was recorded in a study of blood T cells in healthy people across ages. The CDR3 sequence is 13 residues long. PCR was performed a second time for about 6 to 12 cycles using a sample-barcoded 5' primer and a J-beta primer mix. TCRdb itself ran the 5' RACE reads through MiXCR, one entry per CDR3 protein. The table includes hundreds of thousands of distinct CDR3 sequences, around 48% detected once. Per-sample PBMC isolation yielded at least 7 million cells. Samples each had at least 6 micrograms of total RNA extracted. Study-wide results and limits: In these data, TCR beta diversity tracked strongly with naive T cell percentage. Donors of long life had a larger count of naive CD4+ cells and greater diversity than aged donors.

A few counts support this clonotype. Its cognate antigen is unknown. Sequencing used blood. The V gene is TRBV12-3 or TRBV12-4, the J gene TRBJ2-4; the D gene is possibly TRBD1 (6 bases). The J call may be wrong; the DNA end is better matched by TRBJ2-7. This clonotype was obtained from a young man in good health. CDR3 sequence reads: CASSLNTGREQYF. CDR3 sequence (DNA): TGTGCCAGCAGTTTAAACACAGGGCGCGAGCAGTACTTC.